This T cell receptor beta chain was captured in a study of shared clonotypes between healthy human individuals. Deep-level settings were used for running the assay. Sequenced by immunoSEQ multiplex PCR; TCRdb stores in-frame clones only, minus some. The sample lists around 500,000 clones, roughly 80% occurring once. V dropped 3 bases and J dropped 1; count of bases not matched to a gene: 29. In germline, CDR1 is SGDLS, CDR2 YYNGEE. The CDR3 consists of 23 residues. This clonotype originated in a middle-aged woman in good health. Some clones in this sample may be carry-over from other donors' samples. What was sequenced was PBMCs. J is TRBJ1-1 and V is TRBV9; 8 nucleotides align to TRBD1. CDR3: CASSARDRFFGTPSRWRNTEAFF. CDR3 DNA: TGTGCCAGCAGCGCCCGGGACAGGTTTTTTGGGACCCCATCTCGGTGGAGGAACACTGAAGCTTTCTTT.